This TCR beta chain was identified in a study of control samples from healthy donors and cancer patients (dated by TCRdb to about 2020). Libraries were constructed by the immunoSEQ multiplex PCR assay. What TCRdb holds here is the immuneACCESS table cut down to in-frame rearrangements. Part of the clones is not present; checked against another copy, under half of the missing clones reflect an unresolved V gene, and the others are unexplained. In this sample the table shows roughly 100,000 clones, roughly nine tenths of which occur a single time. The top ten clonotypes cover over 2% of the sample. About this clone: This clone's antigen is unknown. The record has no base qualities; no much larger clone is one base away.

According to the germline V gene, CDR1 reads MDHEN and CDR2 reads SYDVKM. The CDR3 holds 17 amino acids from the cysteine to the phenylalanine. Only the CDR3 part of the read is kept: 51 bases, read in frame from the first base. Between the V and J ends, shortened by 3 bases and 1 base respectively, the junction contains 18 bases. The sample was blood. This receptor chain uses TRBV28 and TRBJ1-2, with TRBD1 tentatively as D gene (5 bases match). The origin of this receptor is a woman aged 18 to 35 in good health. CDR3 sequence: CASSFITSKGFNYGYTF. The DNA sequence reads TGTGCCAGCAGTTTCATAACCTCGAAGGGGTTTAACTATGGCTACACCTTC.